This T cell receptor beta chain was sequenced in a study of shared clonotypes between healthy human individuals. Using immunoSEQ multiplex PCR, the repertoire was profiled, and TCRdb retains in-frame clones only, with some absent. The repertoire holds roughly 720,000 clones, about 90% seen once, with 34% in the top ten. In germline, CDR1 is SGHVS, CDR2 FQNEAQ. The CDR3 has 14 amino acids. With 5 bases removed from V and 2 bases from J, the gap between germline ends came to 12 bases. The sequenced sample was memory CD8+ T cells from PBMCs. Subset defined: CD45RO+ cells pooled with CCR7-negative TemRA cells. This chain joins TRBV7-8 and TRBJ2-5; TRBD2 is a possible D gene (6 bases). The TCR was taken from a man aged 18 to 35 in good health. Some clones in this sample may be carry-over from other donors' samples. CDR3 protein: CASSPGTFQETQYF. The CDR3 nucleotides are TGTGCCAGCAGCCCCGGGACTTTTCAAGAGACCCAGTACTTC.